These 9 T cell receptor beta chains were all obtained from the same sample, sequenced in a study of T cell changes during pregnancy in multiple sclerosis (dated by TCRdb to between 2018 and 2020). The library was built by means of the immunoSEQ multiplex PCR assay. TCRdb took over this immuneACCESS table, retaining in-frame rearrangements with V and J assigned. Such tables are incomplete; in checked studies, under half of the missing clones stem from an unresolved V gene, and the remainder is unexplained. For this sample there are tens of thousands of clones; 93% appear just once. The ten top clones hold roughly 4% of the sample. Sequences were derived from CD8+ T cells from peripheral blood mononuclear cells, sampled after pregnancy. The receptors come from a female donor with multiple sclerosis, enrolled in a pregnancy study.

The genes are TRBV30 and TRBJ2-7; the match to TRBD1 covers 8 bases. This CDR3 region has 16 residues. With V trimmed by 2 bases and J by 7 bases, 16 bases remained unmatched. Germline CDR1 reads GTSNPN; CDR2 reads SVGIG (reference sequence). CDR3 DNA sequence: TGTGCCTGGAGTCCTATTCGGACAGGGTCCGTCTGGGAGCAGTACTTC. Residues: CAWSPIRTGSVWEQYF. Drawing the rest from reference TRBV30 and TRBJ2-7, the complete variable domain is SQTIHQWPATLVQPVGSPLSLECTVEGTSNPNLYWYRQAAGRGLQLLFYSVGIGQISSEVPQNLSASRPQDRQFILSSKKLLLSDSGFYLCAWSPIRTGSVWEQYFGPGTRLTVT.

V and J are TRBV27 and TRBJ2-1, with 9 bases lining up with TRBD2. Trimming took 4 bases from V and 0 from J; bases not matched to a gene: 22. Germline CDR1 reads MNHEY; CDR2 reads SMNVEV (reference sequence). The CDR3 spans 22 residues. The CDR3 protein is CASSSQEASGAQIRSSYNEQFF. For the CDR3, the DNA is TGTGCCAGCAGTTCCCAGGAGGCTAGCGGGGCCCAAATTAGGAGCTCCTACAATGAGCAGTTCTTC.

A single count supports this clone. DNA for the CDR3: TGTGCCAGCAGCCCTGGGGGGGGGTCCTACGAGCAGTACTTC. Amino acids: CASSPGGGSYEQYF. This sequence joins TRBV5-6 and TRBJ2-7, with TRBD2 identical over 7 bases. The CDR3 runs 14 residues. The junction had 5 bases not matched to a gene; V was cut back by 4 bases and J by 1 base. The germline CDR1 and CDR2 sequences are SGHDT and YYEEEE.

This clone was counted once. The chain uses TRBV4-3 and TRBJ1-5; weak D call: TRBD1 (5 bases). The CDR3 has 16 amino acids. Germline V gene lookup returns CDR1 LGHNA and CDR2 YSLEER. V was shortened by 0 bases and J by 2 bases, with 11 bases between the two germline ends. The CDR3 protein is CASSQDRRVGNQPQHF. Here the CDR3 DNA reads TGCGCCAGCAGCCAAGATCGCAGGGTAGGCAATCAGCCCCAGCATTTT.

The rearrangement links TRBV10-3 to TRBJ2-7, with 8 bases lining up with TRBD1. J gave up 5 bases and V 6 bases, and 3 bases lay outside the gene matches. Germline CDR1 and CDR2: ENHRY and SYGVKD. The CDR3 contains 12 residues. The CDR3, as DNA: TGTGCCATCAGGGGACAGGACGACGAGCAGTACTTC. Protein product: CAIRGQDDEQYF.

The chain joins TRBV27 to TRBJ2-7, with D perhaps matching TRBD1 (6 bases). V lost 2 bases and J 1 base, leaving 15 bases between the germline ends. Germline CDR1 reads MNHEY; CDR2 reads SMNVEV (reference sequence). This CDR3 is 16 amino acids long. The chain's CDR3 is CASSLGLGTTSYEQYF. The CDR3, as DNA: TGTGCCAGCAGTTTAGGGCTGGGGACAACATCCTACGAGCAGTACTTC.

CDR3 DNA sequence: TGTGCTAGTGCCCCCCCGGGAGGTCAGCCCCAGCATTTT. This sequence encodes CASAPPGGQPQHF. The chain combines TRBV12-5 with TRBJ1-5; D gene ambiguous. The CDR3 is 13 amino acids. The V end lost 7 bases, the J end lost 6 bases, and 13 bases lay between the germline ends. In germline, CDR1 is LGHNT, CDR2 FRNRAP.

The genes are TRBV9 and TRBJ1-3, with 9 bases aligning to TRBD1. Per germline, CDR1 SGDLS and CDR2 YYNGEE. The junction had 8 bases not matched to a gene; V was cut back by 3 bases and J by 1 base. The CDR3 has 17 residues. The CDR3 coding sequence is TGTGCCAGCAGCGCCCCCGGGACAGGGACTTCTGGAAACACCATATATTTT. This gives the protein CASSAPGTGTSGNTIYF. Based on the CDR3 plus reference TRBV9 and TRBJ1-3, the full variable domain is DSGVTQTPKHLITATGQRVTLRCSPRSGDLSVYWYQQSLDQGLQFLIQYYNGEERAKGNILERFSAQQFPDLHSELNLSSLELGDSALYFCASSAPGTGTSGNTIYFGEGSWLTVV.

The chain combines TRBV29-1 with TRBJ2-7, with D possibly being TRBD1 (5 bases). V lost 0 bases and J lost 3, with 18 bases in between. The CDR3 is made up of 16 amino acids. Germline assignment: CDR1 SQVTM and CDR2 ANQGSEA. In DNA, the CDR3 is TGCAGCGTTGAAGATACGAAAAGGGATGGACACTACGAGCAGTACTTC. This sequence encodes CSVEDTKRDGHYEQYF.